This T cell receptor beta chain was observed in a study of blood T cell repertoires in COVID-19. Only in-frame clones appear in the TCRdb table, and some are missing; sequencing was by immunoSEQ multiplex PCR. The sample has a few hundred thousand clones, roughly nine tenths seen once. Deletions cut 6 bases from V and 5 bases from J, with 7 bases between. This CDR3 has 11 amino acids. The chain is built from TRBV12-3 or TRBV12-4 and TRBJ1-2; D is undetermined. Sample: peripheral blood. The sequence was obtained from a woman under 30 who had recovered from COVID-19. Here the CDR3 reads CASSLQYGYTF. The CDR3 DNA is TGTGCCAGCAGCCTCCAGTATGGCTACACCTTC.